This T cell receptor beta chain was recovered during a study of shared clonotypes between healthy human individuals. Study overall: Per donor, CD8 memory used one plate, CD8 naive used two, CD4 memory used three and CD4 naive used three.

Libraries were prepared by immunoSEQ multiplex PCR; TCRdb keeps only in-frame clonotypes and omits some of them. The sample records roughly 2.2 million clones, under 95% being singletons. Study-level points and caveats: The study generally estimated greater richness for naive than memory subsets. The study sampled only blood, and tissue repertoires likely differ.

As concerns this clone: Its matching antigen is unknown.

The germline V and J ends were trimmed by 4 bases and 3 bases, with 7 bases remaining between them. CDR3 length equals 13 residues. Germline values: CDR1 SGHNT, CDR2 YYREEE (reference sequence). The rearrangement uses TRBV5-4 and TRBJ1-4; no reliable D call. The sequenced material came from naive CD4+ T cells from PBMCs. Subset described: CD45RA+ positively selected. This TCR was sampled from a man aged 18 to 30 in good health. Some clones in this sample may be carry-over from other donors' samples. This chain's CDR3 is CASSQRSNEKLFF. The CDR3 DNA follows: TGTGCCAGCAGCCAACGGTCTAATGAAAAACTGTTTTTT.